This T cell receptor beta chain was documented in a study of cytomegalovirus exposure and HLA in healthy donors. General study points: The availability of immune exposure information extended only to CMV serostatus. When analyzed later, a missense DCLRE1C variant was found to be linked to TCR beta V- and J-gene trimming. Researchers reported in a later analysis that common viral pathogens appeared linked to several top clusters.

Germline V lookup: CDR1 SNHLY, CDR2 FYNNEI. The junction had 7 bases not matched to a gene; V was cut back by 6 bases and J by 6 bases. The CDR3 spans 13 residues. This clone has just a few counts. The target antigen is unknown. The PCR contained 60 Vbeta and 13 Jbeta primers. Original processing notes: Roughly 73 million unique TCR beta chains, around 11 million of them shared, were counted by a later analysis. Measured with immunoSEQ multiplex PCR; TCRdb has only the in-frame clones, and not every one. The V and J calls and the clone size are those of that table, but D and trimming were determined from the DNA. The table includes 150,000 to 200,000 clones, 75% to 80% detected once.

The sample was PBMCs. The sequence came from a woman aged 45-59 years in good health and CMV-seropositive. The chain carries TRBV2 and TRBJ1-1; 7 positions agree with TRBD1. The CDR3 protein is CASSLWTGAEAFF. CDR3 in DNA: TGTGCCAGCAGCCTATGGACAGGTGCTGAAGCTTTCTTT.